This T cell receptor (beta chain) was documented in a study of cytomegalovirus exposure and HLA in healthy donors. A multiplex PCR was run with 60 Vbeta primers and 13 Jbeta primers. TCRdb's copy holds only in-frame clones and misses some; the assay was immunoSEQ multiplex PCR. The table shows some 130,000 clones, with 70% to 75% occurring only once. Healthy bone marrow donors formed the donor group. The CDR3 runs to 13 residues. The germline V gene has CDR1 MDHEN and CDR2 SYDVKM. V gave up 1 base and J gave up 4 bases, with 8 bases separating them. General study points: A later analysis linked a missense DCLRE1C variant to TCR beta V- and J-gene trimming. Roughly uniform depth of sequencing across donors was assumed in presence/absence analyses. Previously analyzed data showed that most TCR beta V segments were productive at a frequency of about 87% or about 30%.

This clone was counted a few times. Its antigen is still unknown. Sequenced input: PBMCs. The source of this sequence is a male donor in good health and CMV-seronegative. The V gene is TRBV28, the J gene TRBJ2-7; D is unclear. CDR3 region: CASSLSTVYEQYF. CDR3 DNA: TGTGCCAGCAGTTTATCTACGGTTTACGAGCAGTACTTC.